This TCR beta chain is drawn from a study of T cell responses to AZD1222 COVID-19 vaccine. Assay used: immunoSEQ multiplex PCR; TCRdb lists only in-frame clones, some missing. The sample lists about 70,000 clones, 70% to 90% occurring once. CDR3 size: 14 residues. From germline, CDR1 is SGHKS and CDR2 YYEKEE (reference sequence). The trim removed 0 bases at V and 9 bases at J, leaving 6 bases unmatched. Sequenced material: peripheral blood, taken 28 days after the second AZD1222 dose. The chain has TRBV5-5 and TRBJ2-1, with 7 bases that match TRBD1. The receptor's source is an adult who received the AZD1222 COVID-19 vaccine. CDR3 region: CASSLEGQPSEQFF. CDR3 nucleotides: TGTGCCAGCAGCTTGGAGGGACAGCCCAGTGAGCAGTTCTTC.